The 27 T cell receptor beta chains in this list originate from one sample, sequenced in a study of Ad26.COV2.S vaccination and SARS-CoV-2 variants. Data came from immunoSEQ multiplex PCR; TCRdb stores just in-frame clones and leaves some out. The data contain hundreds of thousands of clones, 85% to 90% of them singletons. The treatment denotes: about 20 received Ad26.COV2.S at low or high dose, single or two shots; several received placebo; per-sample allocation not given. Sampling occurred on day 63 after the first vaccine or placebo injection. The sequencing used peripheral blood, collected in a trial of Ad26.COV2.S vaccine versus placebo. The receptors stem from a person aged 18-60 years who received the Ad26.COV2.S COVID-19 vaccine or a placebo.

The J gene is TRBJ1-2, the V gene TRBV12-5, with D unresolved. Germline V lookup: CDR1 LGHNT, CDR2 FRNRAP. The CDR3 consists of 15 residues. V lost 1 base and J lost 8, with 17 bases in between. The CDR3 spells CASGLAAGGLGGYTF. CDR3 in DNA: TGTGCTAGTGGTTTGGCCGCAGGAGGGCTAGGAGGCTACACCTTC.

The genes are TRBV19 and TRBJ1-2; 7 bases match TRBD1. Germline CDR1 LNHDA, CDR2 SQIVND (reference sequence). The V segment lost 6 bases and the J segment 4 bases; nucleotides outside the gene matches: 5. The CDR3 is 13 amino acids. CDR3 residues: CASSPGTAYGYTF. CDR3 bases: TGTGCCAGTAGCCCTGGGACAGCCTATGGCTACACCTTC.

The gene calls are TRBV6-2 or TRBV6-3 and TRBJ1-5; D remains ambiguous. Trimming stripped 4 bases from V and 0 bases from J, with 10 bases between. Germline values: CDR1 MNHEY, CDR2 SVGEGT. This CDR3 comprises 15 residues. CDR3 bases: TGTGCCAGCAGTTCGGGCATAATTAGCAATCAGCCCCAGCATTTT. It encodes CASSSGIISNQPQHF.

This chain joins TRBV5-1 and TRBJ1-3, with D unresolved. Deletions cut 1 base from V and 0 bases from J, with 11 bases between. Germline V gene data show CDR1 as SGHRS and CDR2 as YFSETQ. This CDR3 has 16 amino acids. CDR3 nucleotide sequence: TGCGCCAGCAGCTTGATGGCTCTCCGCTCTGGAAACACCATATATTTT. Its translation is CASSLMALRSGNTIYF.

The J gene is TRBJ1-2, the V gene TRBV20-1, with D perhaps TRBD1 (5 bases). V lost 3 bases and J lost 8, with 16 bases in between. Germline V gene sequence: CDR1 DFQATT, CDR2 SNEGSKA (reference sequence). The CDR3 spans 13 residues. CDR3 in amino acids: CSASLPQGRGYTF. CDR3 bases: TGCAGTGCTAGTCTCCCCCAGGGAAGGGGCTACACCTTC.

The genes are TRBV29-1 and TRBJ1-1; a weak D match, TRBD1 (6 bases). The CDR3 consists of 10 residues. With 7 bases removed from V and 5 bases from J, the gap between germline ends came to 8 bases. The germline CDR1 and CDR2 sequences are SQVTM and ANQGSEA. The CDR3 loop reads CSAGVTEAFF. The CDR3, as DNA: TGCAGCGCAGGGGTGACTGAAGCTTTCTTT.

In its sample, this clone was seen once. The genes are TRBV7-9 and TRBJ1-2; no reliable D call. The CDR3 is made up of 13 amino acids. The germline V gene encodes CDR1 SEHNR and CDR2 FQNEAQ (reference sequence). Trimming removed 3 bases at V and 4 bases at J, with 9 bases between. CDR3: CASSFGEGYGYTF. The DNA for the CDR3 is TGTGCCAGCAGCTTCGGGGAGGGCTATGGCTACACCTTC.

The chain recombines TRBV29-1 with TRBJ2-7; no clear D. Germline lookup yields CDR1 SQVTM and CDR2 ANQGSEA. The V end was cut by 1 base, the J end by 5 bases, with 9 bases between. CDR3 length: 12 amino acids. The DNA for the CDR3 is TGCAGCGTTGAAGTGGCAGAGAACGAGCAGTACGTC. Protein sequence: CSVEVAENEQYV.

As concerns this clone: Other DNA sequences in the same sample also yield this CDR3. DNA for the CDR3: TGTGCCAGCAGCTTTGGAGGATATGGCTACACCTTC. It specifies CASSFGGYGYTF. The chain joins TRBV7-2 to TRBJ1-2; D unresolved. Deletions cut 3 bases from V and 5 bases from J, with 7 bases between. The germline CDR1 and CDR2 sequences are SGHTA and FQGNSA. The CDR3 consists of 12 residues. The full variable domain, completed using reference TRBV7-2 and TRBJ1-2, is GAGVSQSPSNKVTEKGKDVELRCDPISGHTALYWYRQSLGQGLEFLIYFQGNSAPDKSGLPSDRFSAERTGGSVSTLTIQRTQQEDSAVYLCASSFGGYGYTFGSGTRLTVV.

The DNA of the CDR3 is TGTGCCAGCAGTGTTTTATTTCTTGAGCAGTTCTTC. This gives the protein CASSVLFLEQFF. The chain carries TRBV2 and TRBJ2-1; no clear D. The CDR3 spans 12 residues. The germline V gene has CDR1 SNHLY and CDR2 FYNNEI. V was cut by 4 bases and J by 9 bases, with 10 bases left in between. Looking up the rest from reference TRBV2 and TRBJ2-1 gives the full variable domain: EPEVTQTPSHQVTQMGQEVILRCVPISNHLYFYWYRQILGQKVEFLVSFYNNEISEKSEIFDDQFSVERPDGSNFTLKIRSTKLEDSAMYFCASSVLFLEQFFGPGTRLTVL.

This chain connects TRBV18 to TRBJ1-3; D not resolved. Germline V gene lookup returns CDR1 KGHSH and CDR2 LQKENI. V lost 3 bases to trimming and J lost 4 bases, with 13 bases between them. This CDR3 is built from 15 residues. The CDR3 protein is CASSPSEPRGNTIYF. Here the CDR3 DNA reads TGTGCCAGCTCACCTTCGGAGCCGCGGGGAAACACCATATATTTT.

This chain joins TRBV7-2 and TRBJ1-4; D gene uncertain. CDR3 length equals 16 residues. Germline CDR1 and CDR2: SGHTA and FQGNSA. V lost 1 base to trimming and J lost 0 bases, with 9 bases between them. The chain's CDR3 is CASSLGVGATNEKLFF. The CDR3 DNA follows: TGTGCCAGCAGCTTAGGGGTTGGGGCAACTAATGAAAAACTGTTTTTT.

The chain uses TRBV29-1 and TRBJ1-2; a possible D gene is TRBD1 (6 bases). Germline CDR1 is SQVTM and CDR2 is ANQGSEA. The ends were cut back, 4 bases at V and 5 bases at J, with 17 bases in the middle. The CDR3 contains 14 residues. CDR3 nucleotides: TGCAGCGTTGTGAGGGGGGGCGGGTCTTATGGCTACACCTTC. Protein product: CSVVRGGGSYGYTF.

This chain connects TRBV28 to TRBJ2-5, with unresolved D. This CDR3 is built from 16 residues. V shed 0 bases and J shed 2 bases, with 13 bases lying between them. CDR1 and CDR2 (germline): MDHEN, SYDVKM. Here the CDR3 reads CASSLWDLKTQETQYF. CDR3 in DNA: TGTGCCAGCAGTTTATGGGACCTTAAAACGCAAGAGACCCAGTACTTC.

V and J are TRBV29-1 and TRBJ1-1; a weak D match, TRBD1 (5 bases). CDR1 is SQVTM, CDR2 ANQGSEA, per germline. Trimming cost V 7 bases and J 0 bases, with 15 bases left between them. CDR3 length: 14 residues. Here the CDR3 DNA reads TGCAGCGCTAGCACCCCAGGGATGAACACTGAAGCTTTCTTT. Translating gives CSASTPGMNTEAFF.

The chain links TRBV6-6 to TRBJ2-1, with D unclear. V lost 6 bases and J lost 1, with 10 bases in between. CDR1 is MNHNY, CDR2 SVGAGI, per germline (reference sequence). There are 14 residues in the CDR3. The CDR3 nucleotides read TGTGCCAGCAGCCAATTGGGGTCCTACAATGAGCAGTTCTTC. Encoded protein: CASSQLGSYNEQFF.

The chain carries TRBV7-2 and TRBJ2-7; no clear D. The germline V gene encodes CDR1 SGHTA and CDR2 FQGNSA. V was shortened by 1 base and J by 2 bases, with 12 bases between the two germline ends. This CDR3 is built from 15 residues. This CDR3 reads CASSLVRQATYEQYF. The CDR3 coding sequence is TGTGCCAGCAGCTTAGTACGGCAGGCAACCTACGAGCAGTACTTC.

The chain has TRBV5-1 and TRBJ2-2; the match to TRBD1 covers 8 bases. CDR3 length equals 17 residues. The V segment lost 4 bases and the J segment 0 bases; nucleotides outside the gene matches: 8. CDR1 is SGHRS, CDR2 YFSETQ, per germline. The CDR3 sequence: CASSVRGRSANTGELFF. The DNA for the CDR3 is TGCGCCAGCAGCGTCAGGGGGCGAAGCGCGAACACCGGGGAGCTGTTTTTT. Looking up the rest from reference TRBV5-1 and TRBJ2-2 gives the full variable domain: KAGVTQTPRYLIKTRGQQVTLSCSPISGHRSVSWYQQTPGQGLQFLFEYFSETQRNKGNFPGRFSGRQFSNSRSEMNVSTLELGDSALYLCASSVRGRSANTGELFFGEGSRLTVL.

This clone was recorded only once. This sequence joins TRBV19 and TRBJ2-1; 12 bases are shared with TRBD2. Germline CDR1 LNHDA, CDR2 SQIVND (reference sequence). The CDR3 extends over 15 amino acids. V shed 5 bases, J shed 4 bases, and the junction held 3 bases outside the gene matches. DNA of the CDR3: TGTGCCAGTAGTCCACTAGCGGGAGGTTACAATGAGCAGTTCTTC. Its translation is CASSPLAGGYNEQFF. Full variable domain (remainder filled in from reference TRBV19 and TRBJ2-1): DGGITQSPKYLFRKEGQNVTLSCEQNLNHDAMYWYRQDPGQGLRLIYYSQIVNDFQKGDIAEGYSVSREKKESFPLTVTSAQKNPTAFYLCASSPLAGGYNEQFFGPGTRLTVL.

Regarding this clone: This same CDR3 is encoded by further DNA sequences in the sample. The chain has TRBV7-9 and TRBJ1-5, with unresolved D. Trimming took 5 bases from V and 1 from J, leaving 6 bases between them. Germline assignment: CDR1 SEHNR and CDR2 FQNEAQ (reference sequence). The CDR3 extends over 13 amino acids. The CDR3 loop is CASSGESNQPQHF. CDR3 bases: TGTGCCAGCAGCGGGGAGAGCAATCAGCCCCAGCATTTT. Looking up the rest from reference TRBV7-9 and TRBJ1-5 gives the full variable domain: DTGVSQNPRHKITKRGQNVTFRCDPISEHNRLYWYRQTLGQGPEFLTYFQNEAQLEKSRLLSDRFSAERPKGSFSTLEIQRTEQGDSAMYLCASSGESNQPQHFGDGTRLSIL.

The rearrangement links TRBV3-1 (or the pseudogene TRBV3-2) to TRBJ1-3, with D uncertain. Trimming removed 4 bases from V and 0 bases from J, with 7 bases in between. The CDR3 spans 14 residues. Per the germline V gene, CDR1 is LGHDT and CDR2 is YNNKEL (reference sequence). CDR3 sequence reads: CASSLSFSGNTIYF. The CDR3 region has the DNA TGTGCCAGCAGCCTTAGTTTCTCTGGAAACACCATATATTTT.

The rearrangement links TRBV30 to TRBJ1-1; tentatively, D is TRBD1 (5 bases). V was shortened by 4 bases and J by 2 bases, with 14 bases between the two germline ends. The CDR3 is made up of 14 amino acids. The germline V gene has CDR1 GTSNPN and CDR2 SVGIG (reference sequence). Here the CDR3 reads CAWTSPDRNTEAFF. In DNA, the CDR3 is TGTGCCTGGACTTCGCCCGACAGAAACACTGAAGCTTTCTTT.

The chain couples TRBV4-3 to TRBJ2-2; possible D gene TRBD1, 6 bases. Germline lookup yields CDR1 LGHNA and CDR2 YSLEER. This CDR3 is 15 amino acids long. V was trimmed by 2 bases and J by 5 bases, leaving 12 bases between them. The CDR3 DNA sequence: TGCGCCAGCAGCCAATATGGGGGCCGAACCGGGGAGCTGTTTTTT. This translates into CASSQYGGRTGELFF.

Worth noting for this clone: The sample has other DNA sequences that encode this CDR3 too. The DNA for the CDR3 is TGTGCCAGCAGCCCGCGACAAGGTGGCTACACCTTC. Translating gives CASSPRQGGYTF. The J gene is TRBJ1-2, the V gene TRBV6-2 or TRBV6-3, with unresolved D. The germline V and J ends were trimmed by 6 bases and 7 bases, with 12 bases remaining between them. CDR1 and CDR2 from the germline V gene are MNHEY and SVGEGT. This CDR3 has 12 residues.

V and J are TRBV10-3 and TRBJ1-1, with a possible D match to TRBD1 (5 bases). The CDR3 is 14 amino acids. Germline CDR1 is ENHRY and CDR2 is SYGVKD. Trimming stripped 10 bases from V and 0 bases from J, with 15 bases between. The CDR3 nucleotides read TGTGCCACACGACTGCGGGGGATGAACACTGAAGCTTTCTTT. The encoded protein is CATRLRGMNTEAFF.

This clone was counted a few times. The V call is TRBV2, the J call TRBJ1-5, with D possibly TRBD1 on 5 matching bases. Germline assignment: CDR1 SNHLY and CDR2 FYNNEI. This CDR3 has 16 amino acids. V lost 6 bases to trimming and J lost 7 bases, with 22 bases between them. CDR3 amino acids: CASSWGMAGPSQPQHF. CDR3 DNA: TGTGCCAGCAGCTGGGGTATGGCAGGGCCGAGCCAGCCCCAGCATTTT.

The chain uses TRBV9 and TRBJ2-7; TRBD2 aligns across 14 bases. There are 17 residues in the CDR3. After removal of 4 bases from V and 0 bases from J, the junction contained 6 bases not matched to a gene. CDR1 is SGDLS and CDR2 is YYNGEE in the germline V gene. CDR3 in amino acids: CASSLKGLAGVSYEQYV. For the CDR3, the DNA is TGTGCCAGCAGCCTCAAGGGACTAGCGGGAGTCTCCTACGAGCAGTACGTC.